This T cell receptor beta chain appears in the sequencing data of a study of T cell responses to AZD1222 COVID-19 vaccine. Study-level points and caveats: Just five to seven people given AZD1222 tested seropositive at baseline. Donors were chiefly white British, with a greater number of females, and clonal diversity was perhaps underestimated. As reported, nearly half of all spike-specific TCRs target variant regions that are unmutated.

Method: immunoSEQ multiplex PCR; TCRdb's copy keeps in-frame clones and lacks some. The table shows about 30,000 clones, with approximately 93% occurring only once. Germline loops: CDR1 LNHDA, CDR2 SQIVND (reference sequence). After removal of 1 base from V and 3 bases from J, the junction contained 5 bases not matched to a gene. The CDR3 consists of 16 residues. A remark on this clone: Its specificity is unknown.

The receptor comes from an adult in good health. This chain uses TRBV19 with TRBJ2-2; 7 bases align to TRBD1. This specimen was peripheral blood, taken on day 0 of AZD1222 vaccination. CDR3 residues: CASSIAEGAYTGELFF. In nucleotides, the CDR3 is TGTGCCAGTAGTATAGCTGAGGGGGCGTACACCGGGGAGCTGTTTTTT.